The clone carrying this TCR beta chain showed up many times. This sample is drawn from a study of molecular identifiers for immune sequencing clone quantification. The CDR3 totals 17 residues. V was clipped by 5 bases and J by 3 bases, with 21 bases between them. In germline, CDR1 is WSHSY, CDR2 SAAADI. Methods described previously were used for bulk TCR libraries, and listed TCR primers were applied. A single record per CDR3 protein comes from TCRdb applying MiXCR to the PCR reads. This sample carries over 85,000 distinct CDR3 sequences, 21% of them seen once, and the ten largest clones take around 1%. Sorting captured naive CD8 T cells as CD8+CD4-CCR7+CD45RA+.

The sequenced material came from naive CD8+ T cells from blood, with Jurkat cell RNA spiked in. Indicated subset: FACS-sorted CD8+CD4-CCR7+CD45RA+ naive T cells. V and J are TRBV10-2 and TRBJ2-3; TRBD2 is a possible D gene (6 bases). The receptor was isolated from a human donor in good health. Some libraries in this study had Jurkat cell RNA spiked in. CDR3 protein: CASSPGTLRALTDTQYF. The CDR3 DNA reads TGCGCCAGCAGTCCCGGGACTCTCCGTGCACTGACAGATACGCAGTATTTT.